This TCR beta chain appears in the sequencing data of a study of glioma-infiltrating T cells. Whole-study results and caveats: Gliomas, especially low-grade, showed above-expected tissue-blood divergence; non-neoplastic patients showed below. Tissue and blood shared very few CDR3 sequences.

Amplification of TCR alpha and beta CDR3 regions from RNA used iRepertoire nested multiplex PCR. One-step reverse transcription and amplification started from approximately 100-400 ng of tissue mRNA or PBMC total RNA. TCRdb recomputed calls from the multiplex PCR reads with MiXCR, one row per CDR3 protein. Here the sample spans approximately 140,000 distinct CDR3 sequences, approximately 26% being singletons. Comments on this clonotype: No antigen is known for it. This may arise from a read error, as a much more abundant clone is one base away.

Trimming took off 5 bases at V and 2 bases at J, with 13 bases between the two ends. The CDR3 contains 14 residues. Germline-derived CDR1 and CDR2 are MNHNS and SASEGT. The chain couples TRBV6-1 to TRBJ2-7; D unclear. The receptor's source is a human donor with low-grade glioma or glioblastoma, undergoing nonglioma brain surgery, or in good health (not recorded which). The sample was glioma tissue, nonneoplastic brain tissue, or PBMCs (not recorded which). The CDR3 region is CASSLLTTAYEQYV. The CDR3 DNA reads TGTGCCAGCAGTTTACTCACCACAGCCTACGAGCAGTACGTC.